This record looks at one T cell receptor beta chain sequence and its context. These data come from a study of blood T cell repertoires in COVID-19. At the level of the study: Samples representing acute and convalescent COVID-19 were sourced from the United States, Italy and Spain. Sources were T cells, B-cell-depleted T cells, or PBMCs; the material itself was cDNA or gDNA.

The CDR3 has 14 residues. V lost 2 bases to trimming and J lost 4 bases; unmatched junction nucleotides: 5. The germline gives CDR1 SGHRS, CDR2 YFSETQ. Clones were read by immunoSEQ multiplex PCR, and TCRdb kept only the in-frame ones, dropping some. The sample holds roughly 64,000 clones, around 86% seen once. The chain carries TRBV5-1 and TRBJ1-2, with 7 bases that match TRBD1. The TCR was taken from a man aged 35-49 years with acute or convalescent COVID-19. The sequencing input was peripheral blood. CDR3 DNA: TGCGCCAGCAGCTTCGGGACAGCCTTCTATGGCTACACCTTC. Translated: CASSFGTAFYGYTF.